What follows are 17 T cell receptor beta chains derived from one specimen sequenced in a study of T cells in women clearing cervical HPV infection. TCRdb keeps only in-frame clones here, not all; method: immunoSEQ multiplex PCR. Its clone listing holds 20,000 to 25,000 clones. Material: blood buffy coat. Receptors were obtained from a woman between 18 and 70 years old with a cervical HPV16 infection that either progressed to CIN3+ or cleared (not recorded which).

On this clone itself: The read terminates 3 residues before the CDR3 end, so the remaining end is supplied by the germline J gene. The chain joins TRBV2 to TRBJ1-2, with D hard to call. This CDR3 contains 15 residues. CDR1 is SNHLY and CDR2 is FYNNEI in the germline V gene. The CDR3 here is CASSVGSGRAKDYTF. CDR3 DNA (partial): TGTGCCAGCAGTGTGGGTAGCGGGAGGGCTAAGGAC.

Concerning this clone itself: The sequenced fragment ends 3 residues before the CDR3 boundary, so the rest is inferred from the germline J gene. This chain uses TRBV7-3 with TRBJ2-7, with 7 bases identical to TRBD1. Germline V lookup: CDR1 SGHTA, CDR2 FQGTGA. CDR3 length equals 19 residues. Trimming at V came to 1 base and at J to 2 bases, leaving 17 bases not matched to a gene. The CDR3 bases that were read are TGTGCCAGCAGCTTAAAGGGACAGATCCCCCCTTCATCCACCTACGAG. This translates into CASSLKGQIPPSSTYE. The complete CDR3 sequence is CASSLKGQIPPSSTYEQYF.

In the case of this clone: The read halts 3 residues ahead of the CDR3 end, with the missing end drawn from the germline J gene. The rearrangement links TRBV5-1 to TRBJ2-2; TRBD1 agrees at 7 bases. The V segment lost 3 bases and the J segment 7 bases; nucleotides outside the gene matches: 9. The germline CDR1 and CDR2 sequences are SGHRS and YFSETQ. CDR3 length: 15 amino acids. CDR3: CASSSTTTGFGELFF. Incomplete CDR3 DNA: TGCGCCAGCAGCTCCACTACGACAGGGTTCGGGGAG. Full variable domain (remainder filled in from reference TRBV5-1 and TRBJ2-2): KAGVTQTPRYLIKTRGQQVTLSCSPISGHRSVSWYQQTPGQGLQFLFEYFSETQRNKGNFPGRFSGRQFSNSRSEMNVSTLELGDSALYLCASSSTTTGFGELFFGEGSRLTVL.

As to this clone: The read stops 3 residues short of the end of the CDR3; the missing end is completed from the germline J gene. The chain carries TRBV20-1 and TRBJ1-4; D remains unclear. Per germline, CDR1 DFQATT and CDR2 SNEGSKA (reference sequence). The CDR3 runs to 11 residues. V was pared by 0 bases and J by 9 bases, with 5 bases between. The CDR3 DNA, read in part, is TGCAGTGCTAGAGATTTTAAAAAA. Amino acid sequence: CSARDFKK. The complete CDR3 protein is CSARDFKKLFF.

As regards this clone: The read finishes 3 residues shy of the CDR3 end, and the germline J gene is used to complete it. This chain joins TRBV4-1 and TRBJ1-2; D is undetermined. The length of the CDR3 is 14 residues. Germline V CDR1 and CDR2: MGHRA, YSYEKL. The CDR3 sequence is CASSQADGLRGYTF. The covered CDR3 bases are TGCGCCAGCAGCCAAGCTGACGGATTGCGGGGC.

A word on this clone: Compared with germline, one end of the junction differs, possibly owing to a read error. The read ends 3 residues before the CDR3 terminus; that terminus is restored from the germline J gene. V is TRBV10-1 and J is TRBJ2-2; D perhaps matches TRBD2 (7 bases). The germline V gene encodes CDR1 WNHNN and CDR2 SYGVQD (reference sequence). The CDR3 is 19 residues long. CDR3 in amino acids: CASNEEGGLDALGPEELFF. The DNA read from the CDR3 is TGCGCCAGCAATGAGGAGGGGGGGCTCGACGCACTGGGGCCTGAGGAG.

About this clone itself: The read comes to an end 3 residues before the CDR3 does, leaving the germline J gene to fill in the end. The chain is built from TRBV20-1 and TRBJ1-4; the D gene is possibly TRBD1 (5 bases). The CDR3 has 13 residues. Trimming removed 3 bases at V and 5 bases at J, with 10 bases between. Germline V gene data show CDR1 as DFQATT and CDR2 as SNEGSKA (reference sequence). CDR3 bases read: TGCAGTGCTAGCGGGAGGGGAAATGAAAAA. This gives the protein CSASGRGNEK. Given in full, the CDR3 is CSASGRGNEKLFF.

As for this clone: The CDR3 goes on 3 residues after the read ends, and that part is filled in from the germline J gene. The J gene is TRBJ1-6, the V gene TRBV19, with 9 bases that match TRBD1. Per the germline V gene, CDR1 is LNHDA and CDR2 is SQIVND (reference sequence). The CDR3 consists of 16 residues. V shed 5 bases, J shed 3 bases, and the junction held 5 bases outside the gene matches. The covered CDR3 bases are TGTGCCAGTAGTGCGCCGGACAGGGGCTATAATTCACCC. Its protein product is CASSAPDRGYNSP. The whole CDR3 protein is CASSAPDRGYNSPLHF.

On this clone itself: The read terminates 3 residues ahead of where the CDR3 ends, so the germline J gene completes it. The chain employs TRBV6-4 and TRBJ2-7; D is ambiguous. The CDR3 is 15 residues long. Deletions cut 0 bases from V and 6 bases from J, with 15 bases between. The germline V gene has CDR1 MRHNA and CDR2 SNTAGT. Partial CDR3 DNA: TGTGCCAGCAGTGACTCCAGCGAAGAAGTAGGCGAG. This translates into CASSDSSEEVGE. The full CDR3 sequence reads CASSDSSEEVGEQYF.

A word on this clone: The read comes to an end 3 residues before the CDR3 does, leaving the germline J gene to fill in the end. The chain employs TRBV5-1 and TRBJ1-1, with D possibly matching TRBD1 (6 bases). Germline CDR1 reads SGHRS; CDR2 reads YFSETQ. The ends were cut back, 2 bases at V and 7 bases at J, with 15 bases in the middle. The CDR3 totals 14 residues. The CDR3 is CASSLGFRTDEAFF. CDR3 DNA (partial): TGCGCCAGCAGCTTAGGATTCCGGACAGATGAA.

As to this clone: The sequenced fragment ends 3 residues before the CDR3 boundary, so the rest is inferred from the germline J gene. The chain joins TRBV5-1 to TRBJ1-6; D may be TRBD1 (5 bases). The CDR3 is 16 amino acids. The germline gives CDR1 SGHRS, CDR2 YFSETQ. V dropped 3 bases and J dropped 7 bases, with 17 bases sitting between them. The sequenced part of the CDR3 DNA is TGCGCCAGCAGCTCCCTACCTGACAGTAAGAATTCACCC. This codes for CASSSLPDSKNSP. The CDR3 as a whole reads CASSSLPDSKNSPLHF.

Regarding this clone: The read ends 3 residues before the CDR3 terminus; that terminus is restored from the germline J gene. The chain links TRBV7-9 to TRBJ1-2, with D perhaps matching TRBD1 (5 bases). This CDR3 spans 12 amino acids. CDR1 is SEHNR and CDR2 is FQNEAQ in the germline V gene (reference sequence). The CDR3 DNA, read in part, is TGTGCCAGCAGCAGACAGTTCAATGAC. This gives the protein CASSRQFND. The full CDR3 protein is CASSRQFNDYTF.

As for this clone: The read comes to an end 3 residues before the CDR3 does, leaving the germline J gene to fill in the end. The chain carries TRBV7-2 and TRBJ2-3; tentatively, D is TRBD2 (7 bases). The CDR3 runs to 14 residues. Trimming removed 6 bases from V and 5 bases from J, with 15 bases in between. The germline gives CDR1 SGHTA, CDR2 FQGNSA. CDR3 DNA, as far as it was read: TGTGCCAGCAGGACCCGGGGGGCCGAAGATACG. Translation gives CASRTRGAEDT. The CDR3 as a whole reads CASRTRGAEDTQYF.

As regards this clone: Coverage ceases 3 residues before the CDR3 finishes, and the germline J gene fills in the end. V is TRBV7-8 and J is TRBJ2-1; D ambiguous. CDR1 SGHVS and CDR2 FQNEAQ come from the germline V gene. This CDR3 region has 13 residues. The ends were cut back, 1 base at V and 5 bases at J, with 6 bases in the middle. The covered CDR3 bases are TGTGCCAGCAGCTTAGAGCTTCACAATGAG. Its protein product is CASSLELHNE. The CDR3, in full, reads CASSLELHNEQFF.

A remark on this clone: The read ends 3 residues shy of where the CDR3 ends; the end is completed using the germline J gene. The sample carries other DNA sequences with the same CDR3. The chain employs TRBV20-1 and TRBJ2-1, with TRBD2 matching over 11 bases. There are 14 residues in the CDR3. Germline trimming cut 6 bases from V and 4 bases from J; bases unmatched to any gene: 5. Germline V lookup: CDR1 DFQATT, CDR2 SNEGSKA (reference sequence). This CDR3 reads CSARGLAEYNEQFF. The part of the CDR3 DNA that was read is TGCAGTGCAAGGGGACTAGCGGAATACAATGAG.

Points on this clone: The read comes to an end 3 residues before the CDR3 does, leaving the germline J gene to fill in the end. The chain is built from TRBV6-4 and TRBJ2-1; unclear D gene. The V gene's germline CDR1 is MRHNA and CDR2 SNTAGT. The CDR3 runs to 15 residues. V lost 2 bases and J 0 bases, leaving 8 bases between the germline ends. The CDR3 DNA, read in part, is TGTGCCAGCAGTGACACCGATAGCTCCTACAATGAG. It codes for CASSDTDSSYNE. The full CDR3 is CASSDTDSSYNEQFF.

The CDR3 sequence: CASSYSVLDLSTDTQYF. CDR3 DNA, as far as it was read: TGTGCCAGCAGTTACTCCGTACTAGATTTGAGCACAGATACG. This chain connects TRBV6-2 or TRBV6-3 to TRBJ2-3; a possible D gene is TRBD2 (5 bases). The read falls 3 residues short of the CDR3 end, and the missing part is taken from the germline J gene. The CDR3 spans 17 residues. The germline V gene has CDR1 MNHEY and CDR2 SVGEGT. V lost 0 bases to trimming and J lost 0 bases, with 13 bases between them.